Below are 22 T cell receptor beta chains sequenced from a single sample in a study of blood T cells in healthy people across ages. The use of a sample-barcoded 5' primer and a J-beta primer mix characterized a second PCR of roughly 6 to 11 cycles. Each CDR3 protein gets one entry after TCRdb re-called the 5' RACE reads with MiXCR. Of 800,000 to 950,000 distinct CDR3 sequences listed, 45% to 50% are singletons. Sequencing was performed on blood. These TCRs come from a man aged 30 to 45 in good health.

To note about this clonotype: The junction differs from germline at one of its ends, possibly a read error. The chain uses TRBV12-3 or TRBV12-4 and TRBJ2-5; TRBD1 matches at 7 bases. The CDR3 extends over 13 amino acids. The CDR3 region is CASRQGQQVTQYF. CDR3 DNA: TGTGCCAGCAGACAGGGACAGCAAGTGACCCAGTACTTC.

This clonotype turned up a few times. The CDR3 DNA follows: TGTGCCACCTTGGGCACAGAGAACAATGAGCAGTTCTTC. Its protein product is CATLGTENNEQFF. V usage is TRBV6-6 and J usage is TRBJ2-1; D is ambiguous. Trimming pared 10 bases from V and 5 bases from J, leaving 15 bases between. The CDR3 has 13 residues. CDR1 and CDR2 from the germline V gene are MNHNY and SVGAGI (reference sequence).

The chain combines TRBV5-1 with TRBJ2-3; D ambiguous. V lost 0 bases, J lost 1 base, and 9 bases lay in between. Germline V gives CDR1 SGHRS, CDR2 YFSETQ. The CDR3 runs 15 residues. The CDR3 sequence is CASSLAPGGTDTQYF. Here the CDR3 DNA reads TGCGCCAGCAGCTTGGCTCCGGGCGGCACAGATACGCAGTATTTT.

This clonotype has a handful of counts. DNA for the CDR3: TGTGCCAGCAGCCAAGATTACGTGAGGGAGCAGTACTTC. This translates into CASSQDYVREQYF. The chain is built from TRBV4-2 and TRBJ2-7; D is undetermined. The V gene's germline CDR1 is LGHNA and CDR2 YNFKEQ. V lost 0 bases to trimming and J lost 7 bases, with 10 bases between them. There are 13 residues in the CDR3.

The rearrangement uses TRBV28 and TRBJ2-1, with D possibly TRBD1 on 6 matching bases. Germline CDR1 reads MDHEN; CDR2 reads SYDVKM. V shed 2 bases and J shed 0 bases, with 11 bases lying between them. This CDR3 region has 16 residues. The DNA for the CDR3 is TGTGCCAGCAGTTTAGGGCAGGGGAGCTCCTACAATGAGCAGTTCTTC. The encoded protein is CASSLGQGSSYNEQFF.

The rearrangement joins TRBV6-4 to TRBJ2-7; D possibly corresponds to TRBD1 (6 bases). The germline gives CDR1 MRHNA, CDR2 SNTAGT. The CDR3 loop spans 18 amino acids. V lost 5 bases and J lost 1, with 24 bases in between. The CDR3 DNA is TGTGCCAGCAGTTACGACCGACACGGGACAATCGGGTCCTACGAGCAGTACTTC. Translating it yields CASSYDRHGTIGSYEQYF.

This clonotype appeared a few times. The rearrangement uses TRBV20-1 and TRBJ2-3; TRBD2 agrees at 10 bases. Germline loops: CDR1 DFQATT, CDR2 SNEGSKA (reference sequence). The CDR3 length is 14 residues. V shed 2 bases, J shed 5 bases, and the junction held 4 bases outside the gene matches. The CDR3 here is CSARLAGVGDTQYF. The CDR3 coding sequence is TGCAGTGCTAGACTAGCGGGGGTTGGAGATACGCAGTATTTT.

The J gene is TRBJ2-1, the V gene TRBV10-3; D gene unclear. The germline CDR1 and CDR2 sequences are ENHRY and SYGVKD. Trimming removed 3 bases from V and 8 bases from J, with 5 bases in between. The CDR3 has 11 residues. DNA of the CDR3: TGTGCCATCAGTGACGTCCATGAGCAGTTCTTC. Residues: CAISDVHEQFF.

J is TRBJ1-2 and V is TRBV27, with no clear D. Trimming left V 4 bases short and J 0 bases short, with 6 bases between. The CDR3 is 13 amino acids. Germline V gives CDR1 MNHEY, CDR2 SMNVEV (reference sequence). The CDR3 protein is CASSYSPNYGYTF. CDR3 nucleotides: TGTGCCAGCAGTTACAGCCCTAACTATGGCTACACCTTC.

In its sample, this clonotype was seen a few times. J is TRBJ2-1 and V is TRBV7-3; TRBD1 aligns across 7 bases. Germline trimming cut 11 bases from V and 7 bases from J; bases unmatched to any gene: 5. CDR1 is SGHTA and CDR2 is FQGTGA in the germline V gene. This CDR3 contains 11 residues. CDR3 protein: CAGVTGNEQFF. The CDR3 DNA follows: TGTGCCGGGGTGACAGGGAATGAGCAGTTCTTC.

The V call is TRBV4-3, the J call TRBJ1-2; 7 bases align to TRBD1. This CDR3 is built from 15 residues. Germline values: CDR1 LGHNA, CDR2 YSLEER. The V and J ends lost 0 bases and 6 bases, in that order; junction bases with no gene match: 7. The CDR3 sequence: CASSQDRAGQNGYTF. CDR3 nucleotides: TGCGCCAGCAGCCAAGATAGGGCGGGACAGAATGGCTACACCTTC.

The chain couples TRBV5-1 to TRBJ2-3; D is uncertain. The CDR3 has 14 amino acids. CDR1 and CDR2 (germline): SGHRS, YFSETQ. V lost 0 bases to trimming and J lost 6 bases, with 11 bases between them. The DNA for the CDR3 is TGCGCCAGCAGCTTGGGAAAAAGAGATGATACGCAGTATTTT. Its translation is CASSLGKRDDTQYF.

The chain recombines TRBV7-6 with TRBJ2-1; D uncertain. The CDR3 has 11 residues. CDR1 is SGHVS, CDR2 FNYEAQ, per germline. Trimming shortened V by 5 bases and J by 7 bases, and 6 bases separated the two germline ends. In nucleotides, the CDR3 is TGTGCCAGCAGCGCCAGGAATGAGCAGTTCTTC. This encodes CASSARNEQFF.

The CDR3 region is CASSQEARGVENTQYF. In DNA, the CDR3 is TGCGCCAGCAGCCAAGAGGCCCGGGGCGTTGAAAATACGCAGTATTTT. The rearrangement joins TRBV4-3 to TRBJ2-3; D may be TRBD1 or TRBD2 (5 bases each). V was pared by 0 bases and J by 7 bases, with 17 bases between. The CDR3 runs 16 residues. The germline V gene has CDR1 LGHNA and CDR2 YSLEER.

The chain joins TRBV7-9 to TRBJ1-1; no clear D gene. The germline gives CDR1 SEHNR, CDR2 FQNEAQ (reference sequence). V shed 4 bases and J shed 1 base, with 10 bases lying between them. This CDR3 comprises 14 residues. The CDR3 DNA reads as TGTGCCAGCAGCTCCCAAGTAGGGAACACTGAAGCTTTCTTT. Protein sequence: CASSSQVGNTEAFF.

This clonotype was detected only a few times. This chain joins TRBV28 and TRBJ1-6; 9 bases line up with TRBD1. Germline V gives CDR1 MDHEN, CDR2 SYDVKM. V lost 4 bases to trimming and J lost 7 bases; unmatched junction nucleotides: 8. The CDR3 loop spans 16 amino acids. DNA of the CDR3: TGTGCCAGCAGTTGGACAGGGGTATTCAACAATTCACCCCTCCACTTT. Its protein product is CASSWTGVFNNSPLHF.

With respect to this clonotype: At one end the junction does not follow the germline gene, possibly because of a read error. The V gene is TRBV7-3, the J gene TRBJ2-1; 7 bases agree with TRBD1. The CDR3 runs to 13 residues. Per germline, CDR1 SGHTA and CDR2 FQGTGA. CDR3 nucleotides: TGTGCCAGCAGCGTAACTGGGACAGAGGAGCAGTTCTTC. The encoded protein is CASSVTGTEEQFF.

This clonotype was recorded at least ten times. The rearrangement links TRBV29-1 to TRBJ2-7, with D unresolved. Trimming cost V 5 bases and J 2 bases, with 13 bases left between them. There are 13 residues in the CDR3. The V gene's germline CDR1 is SQVTM and CDR2 ANQGSEA. CDR3 coding DNA: TGCAGCGTTTTTCAGGCAGGAACCTACGAGCAGTACTTC. This encodes CSVFQAGTYEQYF.

Here the CDR3 reads CASSLEVQGGRTDTQYF. CDR3 nucleotide sequence: TGTGCCAGCAGTTTAGAGGTGCAGGGGGGGCGCACAGATACGCAGTATTTT. The chain links TRBV27 to TRBJ2-3, with D tentatively TRBD1 or TRBD2 (7 bases each). Per germline, CDR1 MNHEY and CDR2 SMNVEV (reference sequence). The CDR3 runs 17 residues. Trimming left V 2 bases short and J 1 base short, with 16 bases between.

This clonotype was observed a few times. This chain joins TRBV20-1 and TRBJ1-5; D possibly corresponds to TRBD1 (5 bases). With 1 base removed from V and 1 base from J, the gap between germline ends came to 8 bases. The CDR3 runs to 14 residues. From germline, CDR1 is DFQATT and CDR2 SNEGSKA (reference sequence). CDR3 protein: CSARVGGSNQPQHF. As DNA, the CDR3 is TGCAGTGCTAGAGTGGGGGGAAGCAATCAGCCCCAGCATTTT.

The chain combines TRBV20-1 with TRBJ2-7, with 12 bases aligning to TRBD1. Germline lookup yields CDR1 DFQATT and CDR2 SNEGSKA (reference sequence). Losses at the gene ends were 4 bases for V and 0 bases for J; bases not matched to a gene: 4. The CDR3 runs 15 residues. The CDR3 loop reads CSATPGQGASYEQYF. The CDR3 DNA reads as TGCAGTGCTACTCCGGGACAGGGGGCCTCCTACGAGCAGTACTTC.

This clonotype was counted only a few times. The chain recombines TRBV20-1 with TRBJ2-3, with 8 nucleotides matching TRBD2. The junction had 16 bases not matched to a gene; V was cut back by 4 bases and J by 4 bases. The CDR3 is made up of 17 amino acids. From germline, CDR1 is DFQATT and CDR2 SNEGSKA (reference sequence). CDR3 residues: CSANSFGGEGVSDTQYF. In nucleotides, the CDR3 is TGCAGTGCTAACTCCTTCGGGGGGGAGGGGGTATCAGATACGCAGTATTTT.